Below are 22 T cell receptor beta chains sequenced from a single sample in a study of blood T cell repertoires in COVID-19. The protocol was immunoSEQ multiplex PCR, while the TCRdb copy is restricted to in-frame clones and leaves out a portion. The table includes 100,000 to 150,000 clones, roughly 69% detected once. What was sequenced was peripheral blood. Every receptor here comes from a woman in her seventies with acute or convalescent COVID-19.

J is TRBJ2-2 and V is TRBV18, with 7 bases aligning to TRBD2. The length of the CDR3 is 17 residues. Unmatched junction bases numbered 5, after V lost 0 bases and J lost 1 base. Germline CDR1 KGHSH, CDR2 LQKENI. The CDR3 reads CASSPPSGGGNTGELFF. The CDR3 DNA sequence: TGTGCCAGCTCACCACCGAGTGGCGGGGGGAACACCGGGGAGCTGTTTTTT.

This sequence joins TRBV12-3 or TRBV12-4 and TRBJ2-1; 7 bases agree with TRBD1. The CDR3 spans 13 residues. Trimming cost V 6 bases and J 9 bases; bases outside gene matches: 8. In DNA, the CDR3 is TGTGCCAGCAGCCCCCGACAGGGTGGTGAGCAGTTCTTC. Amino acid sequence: CASSPRQGGEQFF.

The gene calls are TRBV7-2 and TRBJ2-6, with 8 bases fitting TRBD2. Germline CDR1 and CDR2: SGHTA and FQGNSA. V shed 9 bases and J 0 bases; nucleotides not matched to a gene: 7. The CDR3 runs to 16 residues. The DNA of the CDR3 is TGTGCCAGTGACCTAGCGGGCTCCTCTGGGGCCAACGTCCTGACTTTC. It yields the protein CASDLAGSSGANVLTF.

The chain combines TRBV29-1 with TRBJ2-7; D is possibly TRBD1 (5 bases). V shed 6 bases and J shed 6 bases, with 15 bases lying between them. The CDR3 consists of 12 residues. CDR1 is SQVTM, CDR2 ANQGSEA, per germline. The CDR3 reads CSVMRQSGEQYF. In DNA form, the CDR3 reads TGCAGCGTGATGAGACAGTCCGGCGAGCAGTACTTC.

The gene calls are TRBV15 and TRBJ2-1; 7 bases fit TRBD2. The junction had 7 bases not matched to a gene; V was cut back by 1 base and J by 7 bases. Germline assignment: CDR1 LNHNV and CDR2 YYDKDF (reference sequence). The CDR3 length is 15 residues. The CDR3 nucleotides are TGTGCCACCAGCAGAGCGGGGGGTACGGGGAATGAGCAGTTCTTC. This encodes CATSRAGGTGNEQFF. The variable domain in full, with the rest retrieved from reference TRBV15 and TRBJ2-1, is DAMVIQNPRYQVTQFGKPVTLSCSQTLNHNVMYWYQQKSSQAPKLLFHYYDKDFNNEADTPDNFQSRRPNTSFCFLDIRSPGLGDTAMYLCATSRAGGTGNEQFFGPGTRLTVL.

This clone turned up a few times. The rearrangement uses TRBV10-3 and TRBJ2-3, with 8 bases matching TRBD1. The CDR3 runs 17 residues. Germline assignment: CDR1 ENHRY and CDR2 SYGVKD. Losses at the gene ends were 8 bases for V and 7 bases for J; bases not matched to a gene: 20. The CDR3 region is CAILNPGGNRGGNTQYF. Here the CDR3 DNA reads TGTGCCATCTTAAATCCAGGGGGCAACCGCGGCGGGAATACGCAGTATTTT.

Here the CDR3 DNA reads TGTGCCAGAAGACAGGGGGTACTAGCGGGGGAAGAGACCCAGTACTTC. Translation: CARRQGVLAGEETQYF. The chain employs TRBV2 and TRBJ2-5; 11 bases are shared with TRBD2. V dropped 9 bases and J dropped 3; count of bases not matched to a gene: 12. The CDR3 is made up of 16 amino acids. Per the germline V gene, CDR1 is SNHLY and CDR2 is FYNNEI.

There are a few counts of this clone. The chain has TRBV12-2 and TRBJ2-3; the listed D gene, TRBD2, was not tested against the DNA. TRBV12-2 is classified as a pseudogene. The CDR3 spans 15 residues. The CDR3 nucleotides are TGTGCGGACAAGTCGGGAGACGGTTATGGAGATACGCAGTATTTT. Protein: CADKSGDGYGDTQYF.

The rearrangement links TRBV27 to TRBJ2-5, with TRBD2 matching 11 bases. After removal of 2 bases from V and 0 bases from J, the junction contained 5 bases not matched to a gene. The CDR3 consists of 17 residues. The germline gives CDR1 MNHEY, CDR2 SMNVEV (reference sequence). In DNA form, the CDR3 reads TGTGCCAGCAGTTTACGTAGCGGGGGGGCGTACCAAGAGACCCAGTACTTC. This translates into CASSLRSGGAYQETQYF.

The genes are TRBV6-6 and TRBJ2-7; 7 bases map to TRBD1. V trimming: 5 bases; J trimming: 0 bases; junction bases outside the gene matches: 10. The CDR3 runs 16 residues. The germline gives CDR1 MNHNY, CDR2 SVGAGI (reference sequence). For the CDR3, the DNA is TGTGCCAGCAGTAAACTCGGGACAGACCTCTCCTACGAGCAGTACTTC. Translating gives CASSKLGTDLSYEQYF.

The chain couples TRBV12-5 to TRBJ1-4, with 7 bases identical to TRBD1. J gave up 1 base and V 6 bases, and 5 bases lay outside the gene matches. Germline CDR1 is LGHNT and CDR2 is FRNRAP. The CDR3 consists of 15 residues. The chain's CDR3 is CASGQGVQTNEKLFF. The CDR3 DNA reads TGTGCTAGTGGCCAGGGGGTACAAACTAATGAAAAACTGTTTTTT.

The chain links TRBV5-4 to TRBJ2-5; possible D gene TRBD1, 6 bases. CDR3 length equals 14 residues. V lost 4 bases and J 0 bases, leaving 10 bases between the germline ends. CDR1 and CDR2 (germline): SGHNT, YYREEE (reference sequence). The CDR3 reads CASSDRDNQETQYF. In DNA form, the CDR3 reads TGTGCCAGCAGCGACCGGGACAACCAAGAGACCCAGTACTTC.

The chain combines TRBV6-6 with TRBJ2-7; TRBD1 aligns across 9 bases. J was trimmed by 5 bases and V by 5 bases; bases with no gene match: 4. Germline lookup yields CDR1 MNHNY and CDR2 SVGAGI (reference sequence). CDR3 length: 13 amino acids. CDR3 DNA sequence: TGTGCCAGCAGTGGACAGGGGACCAACGAGCAGTACTTC. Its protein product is CASSGQGTNEQYF.

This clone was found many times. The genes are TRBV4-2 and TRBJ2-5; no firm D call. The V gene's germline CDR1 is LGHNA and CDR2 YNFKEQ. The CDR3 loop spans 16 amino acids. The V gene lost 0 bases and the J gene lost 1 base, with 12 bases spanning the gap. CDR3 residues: CASSQDPAVTQETQYF. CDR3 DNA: TGTGCCAGCAGCCAAGATCCGGCGGTAACCCAAGAGACCCAGTACTTC.

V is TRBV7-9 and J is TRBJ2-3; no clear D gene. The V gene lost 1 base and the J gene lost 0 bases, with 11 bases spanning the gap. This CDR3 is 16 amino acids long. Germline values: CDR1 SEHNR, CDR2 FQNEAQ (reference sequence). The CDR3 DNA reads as TGTGCCAGCAGCTTAGTTATACAGTCGAGCACAGATACGCAGTATTTT. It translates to CASSLVIQSSTDTQYF.

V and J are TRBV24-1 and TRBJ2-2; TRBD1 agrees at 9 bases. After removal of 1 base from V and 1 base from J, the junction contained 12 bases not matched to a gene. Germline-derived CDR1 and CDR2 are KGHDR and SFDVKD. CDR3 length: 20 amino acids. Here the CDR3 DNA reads TGTGCCACCAGTGATTTCTGGGGGACAGGGCCCGACCTGAACACCGGGGAGCTGTTTTTT. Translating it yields CATSDFWGTGPDLNTGELFF.

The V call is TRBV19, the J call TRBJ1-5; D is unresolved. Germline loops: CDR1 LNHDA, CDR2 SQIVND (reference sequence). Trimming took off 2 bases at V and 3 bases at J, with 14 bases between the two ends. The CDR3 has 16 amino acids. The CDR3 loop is CASSILPGEINQPQHF. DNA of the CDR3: TGTGCCAGTAGTATACTCCCCGGGGAGATCAATCAGCCCCAGCATTTT.

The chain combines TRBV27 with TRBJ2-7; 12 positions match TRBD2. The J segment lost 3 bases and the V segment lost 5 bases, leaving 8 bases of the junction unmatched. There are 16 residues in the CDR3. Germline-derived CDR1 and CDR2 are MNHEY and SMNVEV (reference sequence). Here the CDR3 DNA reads TGTGCCAGCAGTAAAATGACTAGCGGGAGCATCTACGAGCAGTACTTC. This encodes CASSKMTSGSIYEQYF.

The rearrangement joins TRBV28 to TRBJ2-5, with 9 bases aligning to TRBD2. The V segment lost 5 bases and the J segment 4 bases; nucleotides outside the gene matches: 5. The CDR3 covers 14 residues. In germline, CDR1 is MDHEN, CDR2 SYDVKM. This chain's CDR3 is CASSPGLAPETQYF. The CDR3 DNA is TGTGCCAGCAGTCCGGGACTAGCACCAGAGACCCAGTACTTC.

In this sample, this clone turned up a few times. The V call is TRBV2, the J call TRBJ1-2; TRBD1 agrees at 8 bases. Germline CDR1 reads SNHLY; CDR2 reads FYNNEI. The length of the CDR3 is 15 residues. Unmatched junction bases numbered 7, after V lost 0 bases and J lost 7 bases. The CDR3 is CASSEARTGRAGYTF. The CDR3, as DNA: TGTGCCAGCAGTGAAGCGCGGACAGGGAGGGCTGGCTACACCTTC.

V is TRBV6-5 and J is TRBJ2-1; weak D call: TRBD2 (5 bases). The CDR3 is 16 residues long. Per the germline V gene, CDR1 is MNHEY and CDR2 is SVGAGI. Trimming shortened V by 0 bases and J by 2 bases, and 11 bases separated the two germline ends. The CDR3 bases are TGTGCCAGCAGTTACTCGGTAGCGCCAGCCTACAATGAGCAGTTCTTC. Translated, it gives CASSYSVAPAYNEQFF.

CDR3 DNA: TGCAGTGCTAGTGAGGGGGCGTACGGCTATGGCTACACCTTC. Amino acids: CSASEGAYGYGYTF. The J gene is TRBJ1-2, the V gene TRBV20-1; 7 bases match TRBD1. The CDR3 is 14 residues long. Germline values: CDR1 DFQATT, CDR2 SNEGSKA (reference sequence). With 3 bases clipped from V and 4 bases from J, the junction kept 8 bases outside the gene matches.